The present T cell receptor beta chain was sequenced within a study of T cell responses to AZD1222 COVID-19 vaccine. The study's findings and limits: Clonal diversity may have been underestimated in mostly white British donors. The repertoires were collected only after the peak T cell response.

The table came from immunoSEQ multiplex PCR; TCRdb's copy has only in-frame clones and leaves some out. The top ten clones hold less than 8.5% of a sample with 80,000 to 95,000 clones, about nine tenths of them seen once. The V gene lost 0 bases and the J gene lost 8 bases, with 17 bases spanning the gap. CDR1 SGHRS and CDR2 YFSETQ come from the germline V gene. This CDR3 is 15 amino acids long. Second-dose intervals of approximately 4 or approximately 12 weeks were pooled. The sample holds one count of this clone. The antigen remains undetermined. This specimen was peripheral blood, taken 28 days after the second AZD1222 dose. This TCR was recovered from an adult who received the AZD1222 COVID-19 vaccine. The rearrangement uses TRBV5-1 and TRBJ1-1; tentatively, D is TRBD1 (6 bases). CDR3 bases: TGCGCCAGCAGCTTGGCCCGGGAGGGGGTTTCGGAAGCTTTCTTT. Translating it yields CASSLAREGVSEAFF.